The rows below give T cell receptor beta chains drawn from one sample of a study of blood T cell repertoires in COVID-19. Profiled with immunoSEQ multiplex PCR; TCRdb holds only in-frame clones, not every one. The sample lists about 52,000 clones; under 90% were seen once. Sequences were obtained from peripheral blood. These receptors originate from an elderly man with COVID-19, enrolled during active disease. The CDR3 runs from the conserved cysteine through the conserved F or W. The D gene is left open where the match is weak. A clone size is listed for some rows: how often the clone was seen (once, few, many), or a class if it is expanded.

j_call v_call d_call clone_size cdr3_aa cdr3_nt
TRBJ2-5 TRBV27 TRBD2 NA CASGESGGQETQYF TGTGCCAGCGGGGAGAGCGGGGGCCAAGAGACCCAGTACTTC
TRBJ2-6 TRBV7-9 NA once CASSADRVPSGANVLTF TGTGCCAGCAGCGCAGACAGAGTACCCTCTGGGGCCAACGTCCTGACTTTC
TRBJ2-7 TRBV9 TRBD1 once CASSVDPADRPYEQYF TGTGCCAGCAGCGTAGATCCCGCGGACAGGCCCTACGAGCAGTACTTC
TRBJ1-1 TRBV5-1 NA NA CASSLNRADTEAFF TGCGCCAGCAGCTTGAACAGGGCGGACACTGAAGCTTTCTTT
TRBJ2-2 TRBV30 TRBD1 NA CAWRSTGTGNTGELFF TGTGCCTGGAGAAGTACCGGGACAGGGAACACCGGGGAGCTGTTTTTT
TRBJ1-3 TRBV3-1/TRBV3-2 TRBD1 NA CASSQSGGGRNTIYF TGTGCCAGCAGCCAATCAGGGGGCGGTCGAAACACCATATATTTT
TRBJ2-1 TRBV5-1 TRBD2 NA CASNGGGLYNEQFF TGCGCCAGCAATGGCGGGGGACTATACAATGAGCAGTTCTTC
TRBJ2-5 TRBV5-1 TRBD1 NA CASSGTGAQETQYF TGCGCCAGTTCCGGGACAGGGGCCCAAGAGACCCAGTACTTC
TRBJ2-2 TRBV24-1 TRBD2 NA CATSDLGAGLAGTGELFF TGTGCCACCAGTGATTTGGGGGCAGGACTAGCGGGAACCGGGGAGCTGTTTTTT
TRBJ1-4 TRBV7-9 TRBD1 NA CASSLAGTGGPATNEKLFF TGTGCCAGCAGCTTAGCCGGGACAGGGGGCCCTGCAACTAATGAAAAACTGTTTTTT
TRBJ1-6 TRBV5-1 TRBD1 NA CASTLGQQGQSPLHF TGCGCCAGCACCTTGGGTCAACAGGGGCAATCACCCCTCCACTTT
TRBJ2-1 TRBV7-9 NA NA CASSLGQNNEQFF TGTGCCAGCAGCTTAGGTCAGAACAATGAGCAGTTCTTC
TRBJ1-6 TRBV6-5 TRBD1 NA CASSYGPGQYSPLHF TGTGCCAGCAGTTACGGGCCGGGACAGTATTCACCCCTCCACTTT
TRBJ1-1 TRBV14 TRBD1 NA CASSQAGTANTEAFF TGTGCCAGCAGCCAAGCTGGGACAGCGAACACTGAAGCTTTCTTT
TRBJ1-2 TRBV3-1/TRBV3-2 NA NA CASSQGGGVAYGYTF TGTGCCAGCAGCCAAGGGGGAGGGGTTGCCTATGGCTACACCTTC
TRBJ1-5 TRBV19 NA NA CASRTDNSNQPQHF TGTGCCAGTAGGACAGATAATAGCAATCAGCCCCAGCATTTT
TRBJ1-5 TRBV19 NA NA CASSIGGGTNQPQHF TGTGCCAGTAGTATCGGCGGGGGAACCAATCAGCCCCAGCATTTT
TRBJ2-5 TRBV4-3 NA NA CASSLLAGGGAKETQYF TGCGCCAGCAGCCTTCTCGCCGGGGGTGGCGCGAAAGAGACCCAGTACTTC
TRBJ1-6 TRBV5-1 NA once CASRPSGQAQGVPLHF TGCGCCAGCAGACCTTCTGGGCAGGCCCAAGGGGTACCCCTCCACTTT
TRBJ1-1 TRBV6-4 NA NA CASSDSDGGPAFF TGTGCCAGCAGTGACTCAGACGGGGGGCCGGCTTTCTTT
TRBJ2-3 TRBV6-5 TRBD2 NA CASSYGASGKGTQYF TGTGCCAGCAGTTACGGAGCTAGCGGGAAAGGTACGCAGTATTTT
TRBJ2-5 TRBV7-8 TRBD2 NA CASSRGGGRGGETQYF TGTGCCAGCAGCCGGGGCGGCGGGAGGGGAGGGGAGACCCAGTACTTC
TRBJ2-1 TRBV27 TRBD2 NA CASILLAGTYNEQFF TGTGCCAGCATCTTACTAGCGGGGACCTACAATGAGCAGTTCTTC
TRBJ2-6 TRBV11-2 NA NA CASSGRGANVLTF TGTGCCAGTTCAGGGCGCGGGGCCAACGTCCTGACTTTC
TRBJ1-2 TRBV19 TRBD1 NA CASSTGQALYGYTF TGTGCCAGTAGTACGGGACAGGCCCTCTATGGCTACACCTTC
TRBJ2-1 TRBV5-8 TRBD2 NA CASTTTGAAGGWVDEQFF TGTGCCAGCACCACGACTGGGGCCGCGGGGGGCTGGGTCGATGAGCAGTTCTTC
TRBJ1-2 TRBV5-6 TRBD1 NA CASTLQGQIYGYTF TGTGCCAGCACCTTACAGGGACAGATCTATGGCTACACCTTC
TRBJ1-3 TRBV25-1 NA NA CASSGTGNTIYF TGTGCCAGCAGTGGGACAGGAAACACCATATATTTT
TRBJ2-2 TRBV6-2/TRBV6-3 NA NA CASSDLVRGGELFF TGTGCCAGCAGTGACCTGGTTAGGGGCGGGGAGCTGTTTTTT
TRBJ1-1 TRBV19 NA NA CASSDRMNTEAFF TGTGCCAGCAGCGACAGGATGAACACTGAAGCTTTCTTT
TRBJ1-1 TRBV3-1/TRBV3-2 NA few CASSYLGAGEAFF TGTGCCAGCAGCTACTTGGGGGCTGGTGAAGCTTTCTTT
TRBJ1-4 TRBV19 TRBD1 NA CASSIGDRANEKLFF TGTGCCAGTAGTATTGGGGACAGGGCTAATGAAAAACTGTTTTTT
TRBJ2-1 TRBV24-1 NA NA CATSDPGQGGRNEQFF TGTGCCACCAGTGATCCCGGACAGGGAGGGAGGAATGAGCAGTTCTTC
TRBJ1-3 TRBV19 TRBD1 once CASSPTPDRVRRNTIYF TGTGCCAGTAGCCCCACGCCCGACAGGGTAAGAAGAAACACCATATATTTT
TRBJ2-5 TRBV6-2/TRBV6-3 NA NA CASSFSLRETQYF TGTGCCAGCAGTTTCTCACTAAGAGAGACCCAGTACTTC
TRBJ2-2 TRBV7-2 TRBD1 few CASSYTGETGELFF TGTGCCAGCAGCTACACAGGGGAGACCGGGGAGCTGTTTTTT
TRBJ1-5 TRBV7-2 NA few CASSAGIGNQPQHF TGTGCCAGCAGCGCAGGGATCGGCAATCAGCCCCAGCATTTT
TRBJ1-1 TRBV6-5 NA NA CASRGIIGEAFF TGTGCCAGCAGGGGCATTATAGGTGAAGCTTTCTTT
TRBJ1-1 TRBV9 NA NA CASSVVGRGGTEAFF TGTGCCAGCAGCGTAGTGGGGCGGGGGGGCACTGAAGCTTTCTTT
TRBJ2-5 TRBV29-1 TRBD1 NA CSVRQGSQETQYF TGCAGCGTGCGACAGGGCAGCCAAGAGACCCAGTACTTC
TRBJ1-4 TRBV19 NA NA CASSGATGEKLFF TGTGCCAGTAGTGGGGCCACAGGGGAAAAACTGTTTTTT
TRBJ2-7 TRBV10-3 TRBD1 NA CAIRLGDRGTYEQYF TGTGCCATCAGACTCGGGGACAGGGGCACTTACGAGCAGTACTTC